This TCR beta chain appears in the sequencing data of a study of cytomegalovirus exposure and HLA in healthy donors. The study's findings and limits: In vitro work confirmed that a few CMV-associated chains recognize CMV antigens. While the bulk of TCR sequences proved rare, some public TCRs turned up in many donors.

Data came from immunoSEQ multiplex PCR; TCRdb stores just in-frame clones and leaves some out. This repertoire shows some 70,000 clones, roughly 96% found once; its top ten account for 2% to 2.5%. Germline CDR1 and CDR2: SGHRS and YFSETQ. The V and J ends lost 7 bases and 6 bases respectively, with 9 bases between them. This CDR3 contains 11 residues. In the case of this clone: Its antigen is not identified.

V gene TRBV5-1 combines with J gene TRBJ2-3; no definite D call. The TCR comes from a man between 18 and 29 years old in good health and CMV-seronegative. Specimen: PBMCs. The CDR3 region is CASRLRDTQYF. CDR3 sequence (DNA): TGCGCCAGCCGTCTCCGTGATACGCAGTATTTT.